This TCR beta chain emerged from a study of T cells in Graves' hyperthyroidism and ophthalmopathy (dated by TCRdb to the late 2010s). Looking at the study overall: Peripheral blood samples were taken at initial diagnosis, before any treatment was given. Prospective prediction of ophthalmopathy was tested in an independent validation cohort of some 19 hyperthyroidism patients and 15 to 17 patients who later progressed to ophthalmopathy. In addition, the study compared T-cell repertoires in thyroid tissue and in blood from roughly 6 Graves' hyperthyroidism patients. TCR V-J signatures able to tell the groups apart were searched for in a discovery cohort of more than 90 patients, of whom 40 to 45 had Graves' ophthalmopathy and 57 had stable Graves' hyperthyroidism. The paper describes TCR Vbeta CDR3 sequencing of 140 or so peripheral blood samples, made up of 43 ophthalmopathy patients, roughly 75 hyperthyroidism patients and 17 progressor patients. The 75 to 100 discovery patients were randomly split 7:3 into training and test sets. Following sampling, methimazole starting at 30 mg daily was given to hyperthyroidism patients, and high-dose intravenous methylprednisolone was given to ophthalmopathy patients. General findings and caveats noted by the study authors: A 13 V-J signature model separated ophthalmopathy from stable hyperthyroidism, with about 90% sensitivity and roughly 82% specificity in cross-validation and 80%/75% in testing. Most expanded thyroid clonotypes (frequency above 0.001) were also detected in blood, suggesting blood repertoires may reflect thyroid immune responses. In validation, the model predicted progression to ophthalmopathy with approximately 70% sensitivity and less than 80% specificity, a median of 6.5 months before onset. No statistical method was used to fix the sample size in advance, and group allocation was not hidden from the investigators.

This clonotype was seen many times. The specificity of this receptor is unknown. Base qualities are not provided; no much larger clone lies one nucleotide away. Moderately to severely active disease, a Clinical Activity Score of at least 3, a NOSPECS grade of at least 4, and a duration under 3 months were present in ophthalmopathy patients. The study excluded patients with uncontrolled infections, other autoimmune diseases, pregnancy or lactation. Clinical symptoms, serum thyroxine and TRAb, thyroid ultrasound, and orbital computed tomography formed the basis for the diagnoses. Ficoll-Paque density gradient centrifugation was used to isolate PBMCs from about 9.4 ml of fresh peripheral blood. Trizol reagent was used to extract total RNA, and RNA quality was then checked on an Agilent 2100 Bioanalyzer. Amplification of TCR beta CDR3 regions was carried out from RNA transcripts. The first round of RT-PCR for the TCR CDR3 was performed with the HTBI primer set and the Qiagen OneStep RT-PCR kit. Libraries were constructed in a second round of multiplex PCR, after which size selection and purification were performed. Libraries were sequenced paired-end with 100 bp reads on an Illumina HiSeq2000. Per the original workflow: Raw data were processed with SOAPnuke, discarding reads with adapters, uncalled bases, mean Phred below 15, or no exact constant-primer or identifier match. High-quality paired reads were merged using COPE v1.2.5, and each unique nucleotide sequence was defined as a clonotype. MiTCR v1.1 was used to align the clonotypes against IMGT TRBV, TRBD and TRBJ reference segments. Analysis was restricted to V-J combinations with a frequency above 0.0001, which covered just over 98% of repertoires. The TCS score was defined as F50 (clonal expansion) divided by E x V (chaos), with BLOSUM62-based TCRdist calculated between CDR3 peptides within each V-J. Welch's t-statistics and random forest reduced 500 to 650 V-J features to around 14, which were used in a naive Bayes classifier (R e1071). The public reads were reanalyzed by TCRdb: fastp trimming at Q25, MiXCR alignment, in-frame beta chains only. Rows with a matching CDR3 protein are joined into one entry that keeps the most common DNA and genes. What appears here as the V and J calls and clone size reflects TCRdb's work, not the paper's. For this sample the table gives 490,000 or so distinct CDR3 sequences, of which about 20% were detected only once. The ten largest clones take up 45% to 55% of the sample.

The sequenced material came from blood. This sequence was found in a woman in her 70s with Graves' ophthalmopathy.

In nucleotide form, the sequence is TGTGCCAGCAGTGCCCCACCGGGACTAGCGGTGCGTCGGGGTGAGCAGTTCTTC. Its protein product is CASSAPPGLAVRRGEQFF. The chain links TRBV28 with TRBJ2-1; a stretch of 11 junction bases matches TRBD2. The CDR3 spans 18 residues, from the cysteine through the phenylalanine. The entry retains the CDR3 DNA only, 54 bases that are in frame from base 1. CDR1 is given as MDHEN and CDR2 as SYDVKM, both from the germline V gene. Trimmed from V: 5 bases; trimmed from J: 9 bases; junction bases lacking a gene match: 18.